This is a list of T cell receptor beta chains from one sample in a study of T cell responses to AZD1222 COVID-19 vaccine. Measured with immunoSEQ multiplex PCR; TCRdb has only the in-frame clones, and not every one. The table lists around 99,000 clones, approximately 92% of them singletons. Source: peripheral blood, taken on day 0 of AZD1222 vaccination. These receptors were collected from an adult in good health. CDR3s include the opening cysteine and the closing phenylalanine or tryptophan. The D gene is left open where the match is weak. Size is omitted from some rows. Given values are once, few, many or a class for expanded clones.

v_gene	j_gene	abundance	d_gene	CDR3aa	CDR3nt
TRBV3-1/TRBV3-2	TRBJ1-2	-	-	CASSQDEGYGYTF	TGTGCCAGCAGCCAAGACGAGGGCTATGGCTACACCTTC
TRBV25-1	TRBJ2-7	-	-	CASSDSGPNHYEQYF	TGTGCCAGCAGTGATTCGGGACCCAACCACTACGAGCAGTACTTC
TRBV7-3	TRBJ1-1	few	-	CASSLTSWDTEAFF	TGTGCCAGCAGCTTAACGTCATGGGACACTGAAGCTTTCTTT
TRBV5-5	TRBJ1-1	-	-	CASSPGRSTAEAFF	TGTGCCAGCAGCCCCGGCAGGAGTACGGCTGAAGCTTTCTTT
TRBV7-2	TRBJ2-5	-	-	CASSSGDIETQYF	TGTGCCAGCAGCTCTGGGGACATAGAGACCCAGTACTTC
TRBV7-9	TRBJ2-7	-	-	CASSLVSSPDYEQYF	TGTGCCAGCAGCTTAGTATCGAGTCCAGACTACGAGCAGTACTTC
TRBV5-4	TRBJ2-7	-	-	CASGGGTDEQYF	TGTGCCAGCGGGGGAGGGACAGACGAGCAGTACTTC
TRBV25-1	TRBJ2-5	few	-	CASSAGQETQYF	TGTGCCAGCAGTGCGGGGCAAGAGACCCAGTACTTC
TRBV18	TRBJ2-2	-	TRBD2	CASSPSGGGELFF	TGTGCCAGCTCACCGAGCGGGGGCGGGGAGCTGTTTTTT
TRBV11-2	TRBJ2-5	-	-	CASGRGAQETQYF	TGTGCCAGCGGCAGGGGAGCTCAAGAGACCCAGTACTTC
TRBV30	TRBJ1-1	-	-	CAWSFAQFVTITEAFF	TGTGCCTGGAGTTTCGCCCAGTTCGTTACTATCACTGAAGCTTTCTTT
TRBV14	TRBJ2-7	-	TRBD1	CASSQFYLDRVTYEQYF	TGTGCCAGCAGCCAATTCTATCTCGACAGGGTAACCTACGAGCAGTACTTC
TRBV19	TRBJ1-2	-	-	CASSRSGNYGYTF	TGTGCCAGTAGTCGGAGCGGTAACTATGGCTACACCTTC
TRBV6-4	TRBJ1-6	-	TRBD1	CASRGDSYNSPLHF	TGTGCCAGCAGGGGGGACAGCTATAATTCACCCCTCCACTTT
TRBV11-3	TRBJ2-2	-	-	CASSLPGTGELFF	TGTGCCAGCAGCTTACCCGGCACCGGGGAGCTGTTTTTT
TRBV12-3/TRBV12-4	TRBJ1-3	-	-	CASTAGSNTIYF	TGTGCCAGCACCGCGGGCTCAAACACCATATATTTT
TRBV6-5	TRBJ2-7	once	-	CASSSSGGLDYEQYF	TGTGCCAGCAGCTCGTCGGGTGGGCTGGACTACGAGCAGTACTTC